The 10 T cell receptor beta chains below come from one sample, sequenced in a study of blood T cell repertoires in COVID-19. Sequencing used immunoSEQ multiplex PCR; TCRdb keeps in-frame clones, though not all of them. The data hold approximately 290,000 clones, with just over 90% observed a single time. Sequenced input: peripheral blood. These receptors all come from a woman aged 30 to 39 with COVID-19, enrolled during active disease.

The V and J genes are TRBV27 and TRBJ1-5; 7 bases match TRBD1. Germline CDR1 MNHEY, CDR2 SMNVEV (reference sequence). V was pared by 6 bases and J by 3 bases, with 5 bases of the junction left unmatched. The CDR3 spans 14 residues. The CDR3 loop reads CASRGTAANQPQHF. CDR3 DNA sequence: TGTGCCAGCAGGGGGACAGCAGCCAATCAGCCCCAGCATTTT.

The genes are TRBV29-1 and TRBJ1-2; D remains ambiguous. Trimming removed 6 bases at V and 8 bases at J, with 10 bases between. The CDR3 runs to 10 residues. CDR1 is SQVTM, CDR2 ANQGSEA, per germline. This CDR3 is CSVEGEGYTF. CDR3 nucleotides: TGCAGCGTCGAGGGTGAGGGCTACACCTTC. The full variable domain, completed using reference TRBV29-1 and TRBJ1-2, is SAVISQKPSRDICQRGTSLTIQCQVDSQVTMMFWYRQQPGQSLTLIATANQGSEATYESGFVIDKFPISRPNLTFSTLTVSNMSPEDSSIYLCSVEGEGYTFGSGTRLTVV.

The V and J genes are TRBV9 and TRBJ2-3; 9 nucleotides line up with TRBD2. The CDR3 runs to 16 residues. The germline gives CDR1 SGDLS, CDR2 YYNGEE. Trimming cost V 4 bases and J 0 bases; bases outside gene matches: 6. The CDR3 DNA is TGTGCCAGCAGCCCCAGGCTAGCGGGGAGCACAGATACGCAGTATTTT. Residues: CASSPRLAGSTDTQYF.

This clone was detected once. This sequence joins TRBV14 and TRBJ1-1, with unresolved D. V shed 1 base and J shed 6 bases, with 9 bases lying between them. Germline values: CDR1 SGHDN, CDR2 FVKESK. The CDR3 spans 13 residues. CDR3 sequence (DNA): TGTGCCAGCAGCCAAGCCCGAGGGTCTGAAGCTTTCTTT. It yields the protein CASSQARGSEAFF.

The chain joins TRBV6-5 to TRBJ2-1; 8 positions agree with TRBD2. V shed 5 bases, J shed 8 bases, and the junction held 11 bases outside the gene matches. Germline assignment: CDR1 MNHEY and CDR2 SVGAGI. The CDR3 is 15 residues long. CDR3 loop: CASSPPRTSSYEQFF. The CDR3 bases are TGTGCCAGCAGTCCCCCCCGGACTAGCAGTTATGAGCAGTTCTTC.

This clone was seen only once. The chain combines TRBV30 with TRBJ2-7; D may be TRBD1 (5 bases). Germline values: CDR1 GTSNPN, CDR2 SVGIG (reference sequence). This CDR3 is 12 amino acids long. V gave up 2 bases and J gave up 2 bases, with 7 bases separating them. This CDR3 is CAWSPRAYEQYF. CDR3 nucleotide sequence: TGTGCCTGGAGTCCCAGGGCCTACGAGCAGTACTTC.

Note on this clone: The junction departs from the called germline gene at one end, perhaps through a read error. CDR3 residues: CASSPPSLPEQYF. The CDR3 bases are TGTGCCAGCTCTCCACCGTCCCTTCCCGAGCAGTACTTC. The V and J genes are TRBV18 and TRBJ2-7; D is undetermined. CDR1 is KGHSH, CDR2 LQKENI, per germline. The CDR3 loop spans 13 amino acids.

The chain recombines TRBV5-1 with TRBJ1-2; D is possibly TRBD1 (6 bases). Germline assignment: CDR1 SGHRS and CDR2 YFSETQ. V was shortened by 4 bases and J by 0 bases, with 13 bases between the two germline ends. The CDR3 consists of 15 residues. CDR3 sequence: CASSPYRATNYGYTF. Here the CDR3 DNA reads TGCGCCAGCAGCCCTTACAGGGCGACTAACTATGGCTACACCTTC.

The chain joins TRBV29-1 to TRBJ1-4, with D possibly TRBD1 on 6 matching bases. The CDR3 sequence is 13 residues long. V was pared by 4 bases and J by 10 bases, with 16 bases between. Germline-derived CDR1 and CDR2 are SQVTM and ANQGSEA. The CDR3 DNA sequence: TGCAGCGTTGCCCCCAGGGGAGGGGGAAAACTGTTTTTT. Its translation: CSVAPRGGGKLFF.

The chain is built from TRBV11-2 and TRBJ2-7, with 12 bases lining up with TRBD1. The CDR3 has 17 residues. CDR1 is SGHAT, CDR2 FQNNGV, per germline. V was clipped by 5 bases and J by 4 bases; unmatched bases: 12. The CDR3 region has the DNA TGTGCCAGCAGCGCGAAAGACCGGGACAGGGGGCAATACGAGCAGTACTTC. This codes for CASSAKDRDRGQYEQYF.